The rows below give T cell receptor beta chains drawn from one sample of a study of T cells in Graves' hyperthyroidism and ophthalmopathy. MiXCR, run by TCRdb on the multiplex PCR reads, gives a single entry per CDR3 protein. The sample includes 300,000 to 450,000 distinct CDR3 sequences, approximately 13% of them seen just once. The material sequenced was blood. These receptors were collected from a woman in her fifties or sixties with Graves' hyperthyroidism. Each CDR3 is given with its conserved first and last residue. The order of the fields is D gene, CDR3 length, V gene, J gene, clone size, CDR3 protein, CDR3 DNA. The D gene is left open where the match is weak. Not all rows give a size; the values are once, few, many and, for expanded clones, a class.

d_call: -; cdr3_length: 15; v_call: TRBV5-1; j_call: TRBJ1-2; clone_size: many; cdr3_aa: CASSPVGGDTSGYTF; cdr3_nt: TGCGCCAGCAGCCCTGTAGGGGGGGACACAAGTGGCTACACCTTC
d_call: -; cdr3_length: 15; v_call: TRBV5-1; j_call: TRBJ2-3; clone_size: -; cdr3_aa: CASSLEGGVGDTQYF; cdr3_nt: TGCGCCAGCAGCTTGGAAGGCGGGGTGGGGGATACGCAGTATTTT
d_call: TRBD1; cdr3_length: 16; v_call: TRBV28; j_call: TRBJ2-7; clone_size: many; cdr3_aa: CASSPHSSGTGGEQYF; cdr3_nt: TGTGCCAGCAGTCCGCACTCTTCCGGGACAGGGGGCGAGCAGTACTTC
d_call: TRBD2; cdr3_length: 17; v_call: TRBV7-9; j_call: TRBJ2-1; clone_size: many; cdr3_aa: CASSLPLSGSSYNEQFF; cdr3_nt: TGTGCCAGCAGCTTACCACTTAGCGGGAGCTCCTACAATGAGCAGTTCTTC
d_call: -; cdr3_length: 15; v_call: TRBV7-6; j_call: TRBJ1-5; clone_size: many; cdr3_aa: CASSLMSGVNQPQHF; cdr3_nt: TGTGCCAGCAGCTTGATGTCAGGGGTTAATCAGCCCCAGCATTTT
d_call: -; cdr3_length: 14; v_call: TRBV20-1; j_call: TRBJ2-5; clone_size: many; cdr3_aa: CSARDRTVQETQYF; cdr3_nt: TGCAGTGCTAGAGATCGGACAGTTCAAGAGACCCAGTACTTC
d_call: -; cdr3_length: 13; v_call: TRBV2; j_call: TRBJ2-7; clone_size: many; cdr3_aa: CASKGGQTNEQYF; cdr3_nt: TGTGCCAGCAAAGGTGGACAGACGAACGAGCAGTACTTC
d_call: -; cdr3_length: 14; v_call: TRBV28; j_call: TRBJ2-7; clone_size: once; cdr3_aa: CASNPGTDPYEQYF; cdr3_nt: TGTGCCAGCAATCCCGGGACTGACCCCTACGAGCAGTACTTC
d_call: -; cdr3_length: 13; v_call: TRBV10-3; j_call: TRBJ1-1; clone_size: many; cdr3_aa: CAANELGYTEAFF; cdr3_nt: TGTGCCGCCAACGAACTGGGCTACACTGAAGCTTTCTTT
d_call: -; cdr3_length: 13; v_call: TRBV11-2; j_call: TRBJ2-7; clone_size: many; cdr3_aa: CASSFSSQGTQYF; cdr3_nt: TGTGCCAGCAGCTTTAGCTCCCAGGGCACGCAGTACTTC
d_call: -; cdr3_length: 18; v_call: TRBV28; j_call: TRBJ1-2; clone_size: many; cdr3_aa: CASNLRLGGHTPRYGYTF; cdr3_nt: TGTGCCAGCAACCTGAGACTAGGCGGACACACTCCCCGCTATGGCTACACCTTC
d_call: -; cdr3_length: 15; v_call: TRBV7-9; j_call: TRBJ2-1; clone_size: many; cdr3_aa: CASSELRESYNEQFF; cdr3_nt: TGTGCCAGCAGTGAGCTACGGGAGTCCTACAATGAGCAGTTCTTC
d_call: -; cdr3_length: 13; v_call: TRBV11-1; j_call: TRBJ2-1; clone_size: many; cdr3_aa: CASSLVWDNEQFF; cdr3_nt: TGTGCCAGCAGCTTAGTTTGGGACAATGAGCAGTTCTTC
d_call: TRBD1; cdr3_length: 13; v_call: TRBV10-3; j_call: TRBJ1-2; clone_size: -; cdr3_aa: CAIRAQGADGYTF; cdr3_nt: TGTGCCATCAGGGCCCAGGGGGCGGATGGCTACACCTTC
d_call: -; cdr3_length: 18; v_call: TRBV7-7; j_call: TRBJ2-4; clone_size: few; cdr3_aa: CASSLLAPAHEAKNIQYF; cdr3_nt: TGTGCTAGCAGCTTATTGGCCCCGGCACACGAAGCCAAAAACATTCAGTACTTC
d_call: -; cdr3_length: 14; v_call: TRBV5-4; j_call: TRBJ1-1; clone_size: -; cdr3_aa: CASSSQGKNTEAFF; cdr3_nt: TGTGCCAGCAGCTCACAGGGAAAGAACACTGAAGCTTTCTTT
d_call: TRBD1; cdr3_length: 15; v_call: TRBV28; j_call: TRBJ2-7; clone_size: many; cdr3_aa: CASRGGTGISYEQYF; cdr3_nt: TGTGCCAGCAGGGGAGGGACAGGGATTTCCTACGAGCAGTACTTC
d_call: TRBD1; cdr3_length: 15; v_call: TRBV20-1; j_call: TRBJ2-7; clone_size: many; cdr3_aa: CSARPGQGPWNEQYF; cdr3_nt: TGCAGTGCTAGGCCGGGACAGGGCCCTTGGAACGAGCAGTACTTC
d_call: -; cdr3_length: 13; v_call: TRBV24-1; j_call: TRBJ2-7; clone_size: many; cdr3_aa: CATSTTETYEQYF; cdr3_nt: TGTGCCACCAGTACGACGGAAACCTACGAGCAGTACTTC
d_call: -; cdr3_length: 14; v_call: TRBV20-1; j_call: TRBJ1-2; clone_size: many; cdr3_aa: CSARRSQGNYGYTF; cdr3_nt: TGCAGTGCTAGGCGGTCGCAGGGAAACTATGGCTACACCTTC
d_call: TRBD1; cdr3_length: 15; v_call: TRBV6-5; j_call: TRBJ1-5; clone_size: many; cdr3_aa: CASGRDRGGNQPQHF; cdr3_nt: TGTGCCAGCGGAAGGGACAGGGGAGGCAATCAGCCCCAGCATTTT
d_call: -; cdr3_length: 15; v_call: TRBV19; j_call: TRBJ2-6; clone_size: -; cdr3_aa: CASRDTNSGANVLTF; cdr3_nt: TGTGCCAGCCGGGACACGAACTCTGGGGCCAACGTCCTGACTTTC
d_call: TRBD1; cdr3_length: 13; v_call: TRBV5-1; j_call: TRBJ2-5; clone_size: few; cdr3_aa: CASSSGQGGTQYF; cdr3_nt: TGCGCCAGCAGCTCAGGACAGGGGGGGACCCAGTACTTC
d_call: TRBD2; cdr3_length: 17; v_call: TRBV7-9; j_call: TRBJ2-1; clone_size: many; cdr3_aa: CASSHGRLAGAHNEQFF; cdr3_nt: TGTGCCAGCAGCCACGGCCGACTAGCGGGAGCCCACAATGAGCAGTTCTTC
d_call: -; cdr3_length: 15; v_call: TRBV12-3/TRBV12-4; j_call: TRBJ1-4; clone_size: -; cdr3_aa: CASSPGITTNEKLFF; cdr3_nt: TGTGCCAGCAGCCCCGGGATAACAACTAATGAAAAACTGTTTTTT
d_call: TRBD1; cdr3_length: 15; v_call: TRBV18; j_call: TRBJ2-3; clone_size: many; cdr3_aa: CASSPPGQSQDTQYF; cdr3_nt: TGTGCCAGCTCACCACCGGGACAGTCACAAGATACGCAGTATTTT
d_call: -; cdr3_length: 13; v_call: TRBV11-2; j_call: TRBJ2-7; clone_size: few; cdr3_aa: CASSQDWMYEQYF; cdr3_nt: TGTGCCAGCAGCCAAGACTGGATGTACGAGCAGTACTTC
d_call: -; cdr3_length: 15; v_call: TRBV5-8; j_call: TRBJ2-1; clone_size: many; cdr3_aa: CASSLGQGTTFEQFF; cdr3_nt: TGTGCCAGCAGCTTGGGGCAGGGTACCACCTTCGAGCAGTTCTTC
d_call: TRBD1; cdr3_length: 17; v_call: TRBV12-3/TRBV12-4; j_call: TRBJ2-7; clone_size: -; cdr3_aa: CASRPTAGTGGLDEQYF; cdr3_nt: TGTGCCAGCAGACCTACGGCCGGGACAGGGGGCTTAGACGAGCAGTACTTC
d_call: TRBD1; cdr3_length: 16; v_call: TRBV2; j_call: TRBJ2-3; clone_size: many; cdr3_aa: CASLGALRGGRDTQYF; cdr3_nt: TGTGCCAGCCTCGGCGCCCTAAGAGGGGGCAGAGATACGCAGTATTTT
d_call: -; cdr3_length: 13; v_call: TRBV6-1; j_call: TRBJ1-5; clone_size: -; cdr3_aa: CASRIGQNQPQHF; cdr3_nt: TGTGCCAGCAGAATCGGACAGAATCAGCCCCAGCATTTT
d_call: TRBD2; cdr3_length: 14; v_call: TRBV5-1; j_call: TRBJ2-1; clone_size: many; cdr3_aa: CASRRSGGYNEQFF; cdr3_nt: TGCGCCAGCAGAAGAAGCGGGGGATACAATGAGCAGTTCTTC
d_call: TRBD1; cdr3_length: 16; v_call: TRBV6-1; j_call: TRBJ1-2; clone_size: few; cdr3_aa: CASSEAGGQGGYGYTF; cdr3_nt: TGTGCCAGCAGTGAAGCCGGGGGACAGGGCGGGTATGGCTACACCTTC
d_call: TRBD1; cdr3_length: 15; v_call: TRBV9; j_call: TRBJ2-7; clone_size: many; cdr3_aa: CASSVGAGGLYEQYF; cdr3_nt: TGTGCCAGCAGCGTAGGGGCAGGGGGCCTCTACGAGCAGTACTTC
d_call: -; cdr3_length: 17; v_call: TRBV6-6; j_call: TRBJ2-7; clone_size: many; cdr3_aa: CASSYSHPAKGVGEQYF; cdr3_nt: TGTGCCAGCAGTTACTCACACCCAGCCAAGGGAGTTGGCGAGCAGTACTTC